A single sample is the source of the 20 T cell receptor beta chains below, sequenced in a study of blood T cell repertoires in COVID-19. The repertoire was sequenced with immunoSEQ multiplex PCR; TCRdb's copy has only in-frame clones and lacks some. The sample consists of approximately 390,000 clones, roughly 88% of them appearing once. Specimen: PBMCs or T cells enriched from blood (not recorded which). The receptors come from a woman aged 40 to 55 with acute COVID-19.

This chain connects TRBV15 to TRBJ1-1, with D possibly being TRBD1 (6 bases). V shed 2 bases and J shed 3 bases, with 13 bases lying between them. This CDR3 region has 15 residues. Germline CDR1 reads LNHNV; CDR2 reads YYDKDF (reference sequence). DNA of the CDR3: TGTGCCACCAGCAGATACACCTCAGGGGACACTGAAGCTTTCTTT. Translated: CATSRYTSGDTEAFF.

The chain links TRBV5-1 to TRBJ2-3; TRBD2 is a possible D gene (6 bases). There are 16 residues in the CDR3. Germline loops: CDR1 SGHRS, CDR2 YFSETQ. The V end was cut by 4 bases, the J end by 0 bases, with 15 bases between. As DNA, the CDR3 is TGCGCCAGCAGCCCCCGGGGGAGTGCTAGCACAGATACGCAGTATTTT. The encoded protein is CASSPRGSASTDTQYF.

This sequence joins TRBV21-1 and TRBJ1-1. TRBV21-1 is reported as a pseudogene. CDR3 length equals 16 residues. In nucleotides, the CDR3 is TGTGCCAGCAGCACAGACCGAGACCGGGAGAACACTGAAGCTTTCTTT. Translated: CASSTDRDRENTEAFF.

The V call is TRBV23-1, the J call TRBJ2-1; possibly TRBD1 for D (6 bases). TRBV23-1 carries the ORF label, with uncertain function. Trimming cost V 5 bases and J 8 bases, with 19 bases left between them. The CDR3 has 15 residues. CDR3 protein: CASSSRTGKQDEQFF. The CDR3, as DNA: TGCGCCAGCAGTTCGAGAACAGGGAAACAGGATGAGCAGTTCTTC.

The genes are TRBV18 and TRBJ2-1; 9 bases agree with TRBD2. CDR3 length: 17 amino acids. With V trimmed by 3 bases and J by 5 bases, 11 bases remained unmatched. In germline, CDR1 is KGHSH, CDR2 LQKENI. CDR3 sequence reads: CASSPTFSGLANNEQFF. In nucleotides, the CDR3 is TGTGCCAGCTCACCGACGTTTTCGGGACTAGCAAACAATGAGCAGTTCTTC.

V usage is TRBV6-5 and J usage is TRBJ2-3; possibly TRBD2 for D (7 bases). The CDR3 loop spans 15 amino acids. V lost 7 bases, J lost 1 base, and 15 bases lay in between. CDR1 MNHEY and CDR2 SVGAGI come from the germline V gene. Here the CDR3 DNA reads TGTGCCAGCACGTCAGGGGAGGGGCGCACAGATACGCAGTATTTT. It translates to CASTSGEGRTDTQYF.

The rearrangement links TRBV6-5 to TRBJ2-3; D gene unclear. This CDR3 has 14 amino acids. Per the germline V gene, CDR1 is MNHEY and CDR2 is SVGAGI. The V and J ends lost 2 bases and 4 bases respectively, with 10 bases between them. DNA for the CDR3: TGTGCCAGCAGTTACAAAATAGATGCAGATACGCAGTATTTT. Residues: CASSYKIDADTQYF.

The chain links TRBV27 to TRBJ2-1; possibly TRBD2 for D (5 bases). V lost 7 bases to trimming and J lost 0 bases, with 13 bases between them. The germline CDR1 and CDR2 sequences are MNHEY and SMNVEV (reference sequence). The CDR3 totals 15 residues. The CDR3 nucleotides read TGTGCCAGCAAAGTAGCGTTGAGCTCCTACAATGAGCAGTTCTTC. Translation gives CASKVALSSYNEQFF.

The CDR3 sequence is CATSDRGQDDNEQFF. CDR3 sequence (DNA): TGTGCCACCAGTGACCGAGGACAGGACGACAATGAGCAGTTCTTC. V gene TRBV24-1 combines with J gene TRBJ2-1; 7 bases agree with TRBD1. CDR3 length: 15 amino acids. V lost 4 bases and J lost 5; bases outside the gene matches: 7. Germline-derived CDR1 and CDR2 are KGHDR and SFDVKD.

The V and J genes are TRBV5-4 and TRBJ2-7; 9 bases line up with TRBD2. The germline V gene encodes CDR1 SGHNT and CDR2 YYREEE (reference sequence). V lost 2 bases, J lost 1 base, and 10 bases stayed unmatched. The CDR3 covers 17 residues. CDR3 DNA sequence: TGTGCCAGCAGCTTCCCCGAAGGGCGGGGGGGATCCTACGAGCAGTACTTC. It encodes CASSFPEGRGGSYEQYF.

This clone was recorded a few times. The CDR3 sequence: CASSSYRVGSQPQHF. CDR3 in DNA: TGTGCCAGCAGTTCATATCGTGTAGGGAGTCAGCCCCAGCATTTT. V gene TRBV6-5 combines with J gene TRBJ1-5; D gene uncertain. This CDR3 has 15 amino acids. V was pared by 4 bases and J by 6 bases, with 16 bases between. CDR1 MNHEY and CDR2 SVGAGI come from the germline V gene.

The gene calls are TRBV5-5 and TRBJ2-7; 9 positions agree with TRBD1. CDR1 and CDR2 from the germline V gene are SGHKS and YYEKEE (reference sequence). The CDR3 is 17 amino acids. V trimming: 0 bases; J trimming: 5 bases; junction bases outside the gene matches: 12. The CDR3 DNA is TGTGCCAGCAGCTTGGTTTTTTCCTCGACAGGGGGAAACGAGCAGTACTTC. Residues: CASSLVFSSTGGNEQYF.

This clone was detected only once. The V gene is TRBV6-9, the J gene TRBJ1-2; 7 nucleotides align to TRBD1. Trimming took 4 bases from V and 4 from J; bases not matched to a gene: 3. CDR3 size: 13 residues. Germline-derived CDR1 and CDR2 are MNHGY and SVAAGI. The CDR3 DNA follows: TGTGCCAGCAGTTCCCGACAGGGCTATGGCTACACCTTC. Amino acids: CASSSRQGYGYTF.

CDR3 sequence reads: CASRVWQGVNNEQFF. CDR3 DNA sequence: TGCGCCAGCAGGGTGTGGCAGGGGGTTAACAATGAGCAGTTCTTC. This chain connects TRBV5-1 to TRBJ2-1; 7 bases fit TRBD1. The junction had 10 bases not matched to a gene; V was cut back by 5 bases and J by 5 bases. Per the germline V gene, CDR1 is SGHRS and CDR2 is YFSETQ. The CDR3 contains 15 residues.

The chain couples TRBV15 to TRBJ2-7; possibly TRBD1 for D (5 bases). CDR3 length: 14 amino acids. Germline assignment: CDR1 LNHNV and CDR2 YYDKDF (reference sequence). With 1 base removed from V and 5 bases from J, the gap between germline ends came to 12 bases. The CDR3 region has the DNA TGTGCCACCAGCAGAGCCCCAGGGAAACACGAGCAGTACTTC. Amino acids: CATSRAPGKHEQYF.

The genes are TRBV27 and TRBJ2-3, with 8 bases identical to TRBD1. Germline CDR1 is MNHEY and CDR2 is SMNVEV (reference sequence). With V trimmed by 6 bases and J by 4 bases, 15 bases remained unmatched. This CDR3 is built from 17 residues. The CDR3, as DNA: TGTGCCAGCAGGGGGAAGTGGACAGGGAAGTCTGCAGATACGCAGTATTTT. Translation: CASRGKWTGKSADTQYF.

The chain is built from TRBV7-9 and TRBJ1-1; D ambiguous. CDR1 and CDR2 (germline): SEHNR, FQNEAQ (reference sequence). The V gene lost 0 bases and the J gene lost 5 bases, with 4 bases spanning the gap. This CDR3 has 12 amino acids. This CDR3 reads CASSLAQTEAFF. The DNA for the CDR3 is TGTGCCAGCAGCTTAGCGCAGACTGAAGCTTTCTTT.

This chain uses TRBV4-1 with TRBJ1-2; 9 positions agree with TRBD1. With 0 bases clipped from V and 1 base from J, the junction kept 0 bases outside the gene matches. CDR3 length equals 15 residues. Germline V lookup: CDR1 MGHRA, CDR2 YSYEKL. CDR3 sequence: CASSQEGQGNYGYTF. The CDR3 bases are TGCGCCAGCAGCCAAGAGGGACAGGGTAACTATGGCTACACCTTC.

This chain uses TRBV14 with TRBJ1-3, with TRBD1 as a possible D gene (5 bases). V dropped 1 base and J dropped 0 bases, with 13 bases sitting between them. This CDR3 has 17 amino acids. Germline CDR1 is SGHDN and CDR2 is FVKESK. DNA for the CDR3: TGTGCCAGCAGCCAAGTGACAGACGGATTCTCTGGAAACACCATATATTTT. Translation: CASSQVTDGFSGNTIYF.

In DNA form, the CDR3 reads TGTGCCAGCAGTAAGGACACGGCAGATACGCAGTATTTT. Translated: CASSKDTADTQYF. The rearrangement joins TRBV2 to TRBJ2-3, with a weak D call TRBD1 (5 bases). With 5 bases removed from V and 4 bases from J, the gap between germline ends came to 10 bases. The V gene's germline CDR1 is SNHLY and CDR2 FYNNEI. The CDR3 runs 13 residues. The entire variable domain, with the rest obtained from reference TRBV2 and TRBJ2-3, is as follows: EPEVTQTPSHQVTQMGQEVILRCVPISNHLYFYWYRQILGQKVEFLVSFYNNEISEKSEIFDDQFSVERPDGSNFTLKIRSTKLEDSAMYFCASSKDTADTQYFGPGTRLTVL.